Following are 23 T cell receptor beta chains from one sample sequenced in a study of T cells in Graves' hyperthyroidism and ophthalmopathy. Regions amplified from RNA transcripts were the TCR beta CDR3 regions. Researchers ran a first-round RT-PCR on the TCR CDR3 using the HTBI primer set. TCRdb called the multiplex PCR reads again in MiXCR, with one record for every CDR3 protein. The sample lists about 560,000 distinct CDR3 sequences; 16% were seen once. The sample consisted of blood. The receptors shown here come from a woman between 18 and 29 years old with Graves' hyperthyroidism.

This clonotype has a count of ten or more. This chain joins TRBV5-1 and TRBJ2-1; 7 bases are shared with TRBD1. CDR1 is SGHRS, CDR2 YFSETQ, per germline. V shed 1 base and J 6 bases; nucleotides not matched to a gene: 7. The CDR3 covers 15 residues. The CDR3 spells CASSLSTGLGNEQFF. DNA for the CDR3: TGCGCCAGCAGCTTGTCGACAGGGCTAGGCAATGAGCAGTTCTTC.

This clonotype was counted many times. The V gene is TRBV5-8, the J gene TRBJ2-7; TRBD1 matches at 10 bases. Germline loops: CDR1 SGHTS, CDR2 YDEGEE. The CDR3 covers 14 residues. V lost 4 bases to trimming and J lost 2 bases; unmatched junction nucleotides: 3. Written as DNA, the CDR3 is TGTGCCAGCAGCGCGGGACAGGGGACCTACGAGCAGTACTTC. Encoded protein: CASSAGQGTYEQYF. Together with reference TRBV5-8 and TRBJ2-7, the CDR3 gives the full variable domain: EAGVTQSPTHLIKTRGQQATLRCSPISGHTSVYWYQQALGLGLQFLLWYDEGEERNRGNFPPRFSGRQFPNYSSELNVNALELEDSALYLCASSAGQGTYEQYFGPGTRLTVT.

The rearrangement links TRBV20-1 to TRBJ1-2; D call uncertain. The V gene's germline CDR1 is DFQATT and CDR2 SNEGSKA (reference sequence). CDR3 length: 13 residues. V was shortened by 3 bases and J by 4 bases, with 12 bases between the two germline ends. CDR3 protein: CSASGSRVYGYTF. The CDR3 DNA sequence: TGCAGTGCTAGCGGCAGCCGGGTCTATGGCTACACCTTC.

This clonotype was counted at least ten times. This rearrangement joins TRBV29-1 to TRBJ2-1; D call uncertain. CDR3 size: 13 residues. Germline CDR1 and CDR2: SQVTM and ANQGSEA. Deletions cut 3 bases from V and 6 bases from J, with 12 bases between. The CDR3 loop is CSVESTSANEQFF. CDR3 in DNA: TGCAGCGTTGAGTCTACTTCGGCCAATGAGCAGTTCTTC.

The chain links TRBV12-3 or TRBV12-4 to TRBJ2-7; no reliable D call. Trimming took 5 bases from V and 2 from J, leaving 13 bases between them. The CDR3 spans 14 residues. This CDR3 is CASSPPSRTYEQYF. The CDR3 region has the DNA TGTGCCAGCAGTCCCCCCTCCAGGACCTACGAGCAGTACTTC.

This clonotype was found many times. The chain recombines TRBV24-1 with TRBJ1-5; D gene uncertain. The CDR3 length is 14 residues. CDR1 is KGHDR and CDR2 is SFDVKD in the germline V gene. V lost 3 bases, J lost 2 bases, and 7 bases lay in between. CDR3 sequence (DNA): TGTGCCACCAGTGATGGGGATGGCAATCAGCCCCAGCATTTT. Translating it yields CATSDGDGNQPQHF.

This clonotype was counted many times. V usage is TRBV7-2 and J usage is TRBJ2-7; either TRBD1 or TRBD2 may fit D (6 bases each). This CDR3 is built from 11 residues. Deletions cut 5 bases from V and 6 bases from J, with 8 bases between. CDR1 is SGHTA and CDR2 is FQGNSA in the germline V gene. This CDR3 is CASSGGGEQYF. The CDR3 bases are TGTGCCAGCAGCGGAGGGGGCGAGCAGTACTTC.

This clonotype was observed many times. This sequence joins TRBV12-3 or TRBV12-4 and TRBJ1-1; D call uncertain. V lost 7 bases to trimming and J lost 1 base, with 16 bases between them. The CDR3 runs 15 residues. CDR3 coding DNA: TGTGCCAGCAACCAAGCCGGGTACCCGAACACTGAAGCTTTCTTT. As protein: CASNQAGYPNTEAFF.

The gene calls are TRBV6-5 and TRBJ2-1; 7 bases agree with TRBD1. V was clipped by 2 bases and J by 4 bases; unmatched bases: 5. The germline V gene has CDR1 MNHEY and CDR2 SVGAGI. This CDR3 is built from 15 residues. The CDR3 DNA reads as TGTGCCAGCAGTTACCTCAGGACAGGATACAATGAGCAGTTCTTC. Amino acid sequence: CASSYLRTGYNEQFF.

This clonotype appeared many times. This chain connects TRBV15 to TRBJ1-1; unclear D gene. Germline CDR1 and CDR2: LNHNV and YYDKDF (reference sequence). The CDR3 sequence is 13 residues long. V lost 0 bases and J lost 8, with 10 bases in between. The CDR3 DNA is TGTGCCACCAGCAGAGATGAGGTCGAAGAAGCTTTCTTT. It is translated as CATSRDEVEEAFF. The whole variable domain, filled in from reference TRBV15 and TRBJ1-1, reads DAMVIQNPRYQVTQFGKPVTLSCSQTLNHNVMYWYQQKSSQAPKLLFHYYDKDFNNEADTPDNFQSRRPNTSFCFLDIRSPGLGDTAMYLCATSRDEVEEAFFGQGTRLTVV.

V usage is TRBV7-2 and J usage is TRBJ2-2; 10 nucleotides agree with TRBD2. V shed 8 bases and J 8 bases; nucleotides not matched to a gene: 11. The CDR3 runs 15 residues. CDR1 SGHTA and CDR2 FQGNSA come from the germline V gene. The CDR3 nucleotides are TGTGCCAGCGGAGGGACTAGCGTAGGGGGGGGGGAGCTGTTTTTT. It encodes CASGGTSVGGGELFF.

This clonotype was seen many times. V usage is TRBV5-1 and J usage is TRBJ2-1, with D possibly matching TRBD2 (6 bases). This CDR3 region has 17 residues. CDR1 and CDR2 from the germline V gene are SGHRS and YFSETQ. V was clipped by 4 bases and J by 4 bases, with 21 bases between them. The CDR3 DNA sequence: TGCGCCAGCAGCCGGATTTCTTTGGGACTGCAATACAATGAGCAGTTCTTC. Amino acids: CASSRISLGLQYNEQFF.

The chain combines TRBV20-1 with TRBJ2-1, with 7 bases aligning to TRBD1. The CDR3 totals 13 residues. The germline CDR1 and CDR2 sequences are DFQATT and SNEGSKA (reference sequence). V gave up 3 bases and J gave up 5 bases; unmatched junction bases: 4. The CDR3: CSARTGRNNEQFF. Here the CDR3 DNA reads TGCAGTGCTAGGACAGGGCGTAACAATGAGCAGTTCTTC.

This clonotype was counted at least ten times. The chain combines TRBV3-1 with TRBJ1-1; D is ambiguous. The germline V gene has CDR1 LGHDT and CDR2 YNNKEL (reference sequence). Trimming left V 2 bases short and J 5 bases short, with 3 bases between. The CDR3 loop spans 11 amino acids. In DNA form, the CDR3 reads TGTGCCAGCAGCCAATTGACTGAAGCTTTCTTT. This translates into CASSQLTEAFF.

A few counts support this clonotype. One base away lies a much larger clone, so this may be a sequencing read error. The chain links TRBV27 to TRBJ2-1; 12 bases are shared with TRBD2. The CDR3 covers 16 residues. Germline loops: CDR1 MNHEY, CDR2 SMNVEV (reference sequence). This CDR3 reads CASNLRSTSGRNEQFF. The CDR3 DNA follows: TGTGCCAGCAATTTACGAAGCACTAGCGGGAGGAATGAGCAGTTCTTC.

This chain links TRBV20-1 with TRBJ2-1; 11 bases match TRBD1. Germline V gene data show CDR1 as DFQATT and CDR2 as SNEGSKA (reference sequence). The V segment lost 3 bases and the J segment 7 bases; nucleotides outside the gene matches: 11. This CDR3 has 16 residues. CDR3 amino acids: CSASSPGTGGGNEQFF. CDR3 nucleotides: TGCAGTGCTAGCAGTCCCGGGACAGGGGGGGGTAATGAGCAGTTCTTC.

This clonotype was counted many times. The V call is TRBV7-9, the J call TRBJ2-1; TRBD2 agrees at 9 bases. Trimming cost V 2 bases and J 0 bases; bases outside gene matches: 5. The CDR3 has 17 amino acids. The germline CDR1 and CDR2 sequences are SEHNR and FQNEAQ (reference sequence). The CDR3 here is CASSLRLAGSSYNEQFF. For the CDR3, the DNA is TGTGCCAGCAGCTTACGGCTAGCGGGGAGCTCCTACAATGAGCAGTTCTTC.

The chain employs TRBV30 and TRBJ1-3; D remains unclear. This CDR3 is 14 amino acids long. In germline, CDR1 is GTSNPN, CDR2 SVGIG (reference sequence). Trimming left V 3 bases short and J 3 bases short, with 12 bases between. The CDR3, as DNA: TGTGCCTGGAGGAAGGGCGCCCTTGGAAACACCATATATTTT. It translates to CAWRKGALGNTIYF.

The chain couples TRBV27 to TRBJ2-7, with TRBD1 matching 7 bases. This CDR3 comprises 15 residues. Germline loops: CDR1 MNHEY, CDR2 SMNVEV (reference sequence). Trimming cost V 1 base and J 3 bases; bases outside gene matches: 6. The CDR3 is CASSLFLGQVYEQYF. The DNA of the CDR3 is TGTGCCAGCAGTTTATTCCTAGGACAGGTCTACGAGCAGTACTTC.

The rearrangement uses TRBV5-1 and TRBJ1-5, with D hard to call. The CDR3 totals 13 residues. V was cut by 0 bases and J by 5 bases, with 6 bases left in between. The germline gives CDR1 SGHRS, CDR2 YFSETQ. The CDR3 sequence: CASSLDLYQPQHF. The CDR3 DNA reads TGCGCCAGCAGCTTGGATCTGTATCAGCCCCAGCATTTT.

The chain carries TRBV20-1 and TRBJ2-3; perhaps D is TRBD1 or TRBD2 (5 bases each). Per germline, CDR1 DFQATT and CDR2 SNEGSKA (reference sequence). The CDR3 contains 15 residues. Trimming pared 7 bases from V and 2 bases from J, leaving 19 bases between. The CDR3 sequence is CSGRAPWGYTDTQYF. The CDR3 DNA reads as TGCAGTGGACGAGCGCCATGGGGGTACACAGATACGCAGTATTTT.

In this sample, this clonotype turned up many times. The chain carries TRBV24-1 and TRBJ1-1; D remains ambiguous. This CDR3 is 13 amino acids long. The V gene's germline CDR1 is KGHDR and CDR2 SFDVKD. V lost 1 base and J 6 bases, leaving 8 bases between the germline ends. In DNA, the CDR3 is TGTGCCACCAGTGATTTTGGAGGTGCTGAAGCTTTCTTT. This codes for CATSDFGGAEAFF.

This clonotype was seen a few times. The CDR3, as DNA: TGTGCCAGTAGTAACAGGCAGGGGCAGCCCCAGCATTTT. Translated, it gives CASSNRQGQPQHF. The chain combines TRBV19 with TRBJ1-5; TRBD1 might be the D (6 bases). Between the trimmed V and J ends, which lost 4 bases and 7 bases, there was a span of 11 bases. The CDR3 consists of 13 residues. In germline, CDR1 is LNHDA, CDR2 SQIVND (reference sequence).